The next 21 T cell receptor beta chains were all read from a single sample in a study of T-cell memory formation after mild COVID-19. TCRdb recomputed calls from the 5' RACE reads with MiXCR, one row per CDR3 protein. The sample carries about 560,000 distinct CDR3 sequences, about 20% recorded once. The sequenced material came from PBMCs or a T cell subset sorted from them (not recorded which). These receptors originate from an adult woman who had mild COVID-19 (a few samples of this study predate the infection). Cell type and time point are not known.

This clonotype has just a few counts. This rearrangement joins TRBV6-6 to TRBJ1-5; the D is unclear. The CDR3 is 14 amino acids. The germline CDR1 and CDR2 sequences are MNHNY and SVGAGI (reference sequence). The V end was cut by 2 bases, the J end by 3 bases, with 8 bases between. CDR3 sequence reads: CASSYETDNQPQHF. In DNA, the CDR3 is TGTGCCAGCAGTTACGAAACCGACAATCAGCCCCAGCATTTT.

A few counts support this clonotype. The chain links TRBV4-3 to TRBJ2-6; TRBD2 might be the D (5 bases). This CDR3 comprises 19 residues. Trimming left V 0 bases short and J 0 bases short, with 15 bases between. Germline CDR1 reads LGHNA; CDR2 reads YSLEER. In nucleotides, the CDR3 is TGCGCCAGCAGCCAAGATCGGGCGGGCCCCGGCTCTGGGGCCAACGTCCTGACTTTC. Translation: CASSQDRAGPGSGANVLTF.

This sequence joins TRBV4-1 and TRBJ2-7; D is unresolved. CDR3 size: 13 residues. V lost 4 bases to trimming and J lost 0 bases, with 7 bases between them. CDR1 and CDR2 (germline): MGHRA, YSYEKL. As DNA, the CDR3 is TGCGCCAGCAGCCCCACCCTCTCCTACGAGCAGTACTTC. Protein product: CASSPTLSYEQYF.

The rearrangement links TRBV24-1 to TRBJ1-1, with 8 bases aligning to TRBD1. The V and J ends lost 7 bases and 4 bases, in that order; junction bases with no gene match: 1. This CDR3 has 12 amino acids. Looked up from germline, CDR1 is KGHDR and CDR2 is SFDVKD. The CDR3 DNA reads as TGTGCCACCAGCACAGGGGGCACTGAAGCTTTCTTT. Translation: CATSTGGTEAFF.

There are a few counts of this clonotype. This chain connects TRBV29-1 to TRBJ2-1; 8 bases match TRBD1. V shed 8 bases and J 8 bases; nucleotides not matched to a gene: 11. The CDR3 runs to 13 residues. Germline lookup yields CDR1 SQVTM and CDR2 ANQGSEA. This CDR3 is CSSRQGTGHEQFF. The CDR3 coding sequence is TGCAGCTCTAGACAGGGGACGGGCCATGAGCAGTTCTTC.

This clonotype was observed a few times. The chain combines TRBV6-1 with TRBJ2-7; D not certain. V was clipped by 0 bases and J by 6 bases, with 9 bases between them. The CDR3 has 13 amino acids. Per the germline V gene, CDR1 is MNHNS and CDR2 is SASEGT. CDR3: CASSEAGFREQYF. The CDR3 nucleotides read TGTGCCAGCAGTGAAGCAGGGTTCCGCGAGCAGTACTTC.

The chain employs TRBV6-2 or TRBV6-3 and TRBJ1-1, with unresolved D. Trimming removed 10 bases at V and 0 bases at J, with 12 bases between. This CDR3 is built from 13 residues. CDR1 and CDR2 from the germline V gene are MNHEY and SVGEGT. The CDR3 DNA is TGTGCCATTTCCGGTAGGATGAACACTGAAGCTTTCTTT. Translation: CAISGRMNTEAFF.

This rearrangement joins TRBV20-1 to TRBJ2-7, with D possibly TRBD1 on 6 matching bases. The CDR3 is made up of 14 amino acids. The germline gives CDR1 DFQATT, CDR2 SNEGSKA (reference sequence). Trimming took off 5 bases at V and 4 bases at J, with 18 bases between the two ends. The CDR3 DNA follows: TGCAGTGCTGTAAATCCGGACAGAGGATACGAGCAGTACTTC. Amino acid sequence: CSAVNPDRGYEQYF.

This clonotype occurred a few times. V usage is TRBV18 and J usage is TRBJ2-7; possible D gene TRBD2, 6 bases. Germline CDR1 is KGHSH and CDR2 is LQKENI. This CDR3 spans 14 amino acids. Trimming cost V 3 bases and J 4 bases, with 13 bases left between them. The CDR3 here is CASSPSQAGYEQYF. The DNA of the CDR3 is TGTGCCAGCTCACCGTCGCAGGCGGGGTACGAGCAGTACTTC.

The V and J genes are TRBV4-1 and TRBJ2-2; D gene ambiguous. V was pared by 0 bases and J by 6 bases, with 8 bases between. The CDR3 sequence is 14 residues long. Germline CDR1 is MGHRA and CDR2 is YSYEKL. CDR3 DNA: TGCGCCAGCAGCCAAGAGGCCGGATCCGGGGAGCTGTTTTTT. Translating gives CASSQEAGSGELFF.

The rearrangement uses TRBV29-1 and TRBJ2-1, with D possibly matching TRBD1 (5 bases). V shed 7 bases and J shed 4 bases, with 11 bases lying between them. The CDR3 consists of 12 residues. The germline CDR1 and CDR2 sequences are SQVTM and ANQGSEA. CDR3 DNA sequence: TGCAGCGATCGACGACAGTACAATGAGCAGTTCTTC. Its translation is CSDRRQYNEQFF.

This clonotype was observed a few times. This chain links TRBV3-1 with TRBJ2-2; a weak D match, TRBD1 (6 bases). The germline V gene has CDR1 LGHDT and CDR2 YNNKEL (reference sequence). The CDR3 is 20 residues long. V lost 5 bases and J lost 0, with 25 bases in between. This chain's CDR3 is CASSSGPGLQGPSNTGELFF. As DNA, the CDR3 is TGTGCCAGCAGCTCCGGCCCCGGCTTACAGGGACCGTCGAACACCGGGGAGCTGTTTTTT.

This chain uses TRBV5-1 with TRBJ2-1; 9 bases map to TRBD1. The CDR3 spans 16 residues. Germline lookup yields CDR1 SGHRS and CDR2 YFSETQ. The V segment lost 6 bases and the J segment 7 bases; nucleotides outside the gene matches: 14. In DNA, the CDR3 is TGCGCCAGCAACGTACCTACAGGGGGCGCCTGGAATGAGCAGTTCTTC. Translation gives CASNVPTGGAWNEQFF.

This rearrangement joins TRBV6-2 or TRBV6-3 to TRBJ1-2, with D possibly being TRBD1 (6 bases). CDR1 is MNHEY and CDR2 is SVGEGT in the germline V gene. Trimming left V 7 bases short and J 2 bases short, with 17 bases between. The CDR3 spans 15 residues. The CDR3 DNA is TGTGCCAGCACGACGCCCCTGACAGGAAACTATGGCTACACCTTC. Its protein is CASTTPLTGNYGYTF.

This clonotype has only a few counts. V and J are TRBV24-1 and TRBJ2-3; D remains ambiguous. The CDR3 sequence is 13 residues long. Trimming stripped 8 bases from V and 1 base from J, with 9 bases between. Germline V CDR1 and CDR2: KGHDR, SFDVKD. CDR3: CATNRVGTDTQYF. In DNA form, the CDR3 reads TGTGCCACCAACCGGGTTGGCACAGATACGCAGTATTTT.

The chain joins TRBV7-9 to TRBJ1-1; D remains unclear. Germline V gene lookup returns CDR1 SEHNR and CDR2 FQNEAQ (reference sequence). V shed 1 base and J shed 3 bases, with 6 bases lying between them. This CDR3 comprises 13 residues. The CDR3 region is CASSLGEHTEAFF. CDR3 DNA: TGTGCCAGCAGCTTAGGGGAGCACACTGAAGCTTTCTTT.

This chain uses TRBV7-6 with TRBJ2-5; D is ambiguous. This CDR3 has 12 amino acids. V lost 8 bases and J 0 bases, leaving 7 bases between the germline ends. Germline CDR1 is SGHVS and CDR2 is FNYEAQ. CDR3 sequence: CASGRYQETQYF. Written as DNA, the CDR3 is TGTGCCAGCGGCCGGTACCAAGAGACCCAGTACTTC.

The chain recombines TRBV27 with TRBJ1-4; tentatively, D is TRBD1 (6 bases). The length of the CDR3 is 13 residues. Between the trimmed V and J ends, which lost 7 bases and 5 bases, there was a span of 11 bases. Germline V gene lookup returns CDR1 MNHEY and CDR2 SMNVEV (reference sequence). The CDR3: CASKRGTNEKLFF. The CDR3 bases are TGTGCCAGCAAGAGGGGGACGAATGAAAAACTGTTTTTT.

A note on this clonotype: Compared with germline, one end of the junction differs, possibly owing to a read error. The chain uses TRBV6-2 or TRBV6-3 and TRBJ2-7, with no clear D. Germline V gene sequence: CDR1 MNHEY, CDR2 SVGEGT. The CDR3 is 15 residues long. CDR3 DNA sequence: TGTGCCAGCAGTTACCGGATAGTTATTTACTACAAGCAGTACTTC. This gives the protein CASSYRIVIYYKQYF.

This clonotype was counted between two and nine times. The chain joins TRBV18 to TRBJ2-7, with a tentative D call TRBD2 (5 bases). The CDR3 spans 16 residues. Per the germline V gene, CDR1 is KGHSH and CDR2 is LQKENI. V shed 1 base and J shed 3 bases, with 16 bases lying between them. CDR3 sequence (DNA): TGTGCCAGCTCACCACGAGGGCCAGGAACCATCTACGAGCAGTACTTC. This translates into CASSPRGPGTIYEQYF. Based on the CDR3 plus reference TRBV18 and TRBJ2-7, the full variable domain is NAGVMQNPRHLVRRRGQEARLRCSPMKGHSHVYWYRQLPEEGLKFMVYLQKENIIDESGMPKERFSAEFPKEGPSILRIQQVVRGDSAAYFCASSPRGPGTIYEQYFGPGTRLTVT.

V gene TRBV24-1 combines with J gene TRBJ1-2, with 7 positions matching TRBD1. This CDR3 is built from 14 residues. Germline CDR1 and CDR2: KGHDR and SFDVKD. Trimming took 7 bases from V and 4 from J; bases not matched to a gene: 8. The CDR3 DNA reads TGTGCCACCAGCAACAGGGGACTCACCTATGGCTACACCTTC. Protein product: CATSNRGLTYGYTF.